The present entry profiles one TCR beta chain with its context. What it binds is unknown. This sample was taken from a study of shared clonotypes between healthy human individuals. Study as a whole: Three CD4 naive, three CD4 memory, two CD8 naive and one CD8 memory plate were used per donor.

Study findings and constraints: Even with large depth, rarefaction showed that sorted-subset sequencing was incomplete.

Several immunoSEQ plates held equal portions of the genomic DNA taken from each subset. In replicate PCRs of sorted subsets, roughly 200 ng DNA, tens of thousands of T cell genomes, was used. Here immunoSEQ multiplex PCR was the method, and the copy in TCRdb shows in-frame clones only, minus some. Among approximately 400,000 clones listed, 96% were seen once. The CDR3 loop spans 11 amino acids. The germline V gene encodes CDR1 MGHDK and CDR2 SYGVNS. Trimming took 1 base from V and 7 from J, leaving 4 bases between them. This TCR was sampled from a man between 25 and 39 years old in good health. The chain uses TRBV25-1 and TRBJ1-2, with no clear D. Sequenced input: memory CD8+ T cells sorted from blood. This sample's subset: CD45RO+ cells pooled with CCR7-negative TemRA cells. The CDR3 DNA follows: TGTGCCAGCAGTGAATGGGGTGGCTACACCTTC. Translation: CASSEWGGYTF.